A single sample gave rise to the 27 T cell receptor beta chains below, sequenced in a study of T cell responses to AZD1222 COVID-19 vaccine. TCRdb keeps only in-frame clones here, not all; method: immunoSEQ multiplex PCR. There are tens of thousands of clones in the sample; 65% to 85% occur only once, and 26% lies in the top ten. The source was peripheral blood, collected 28 days after the second AZD1222 dose. The receptors shown here come from an adult who received the AZD1222 COVID-19 vaccine.

V is TRBV5-1 and J is TRBJ2-2; D is unresolved. Germline-derived CDR1 and CDR2 are SGHRS and YFSETQ. The CDR3 runs 15 residues. Trimming removed 0 bases at V and 3 bases at J, with 9 bases between. For the CDR3, the DNA is TGCGCCAGCAGCTTGGATTCGTACTACACCGGGGAGCTGTTTTTT. Translation: CASSLDSYYTGELFF.

This chain links TRBV5-4 with TRBJ2-7; perhaps TRBD1 as D (6 bases). Trimming pared 4 bases from V and 5 bases from J, leaving 13 bases between. The V gene's germline CDR1 is SGHNT and CDR2 YYREEE (reference sequence). The CDR3 length is 13 residues. Written as DNA, the CDR3 is TGTGCCAGCAGCCCAGGGGTTGAGAACGAGCAGTACTTC. Translating it yields CASSPGVENEQYF.

The chain is built from TRBV6-5 and TRBJ2-7; D is possibly TRBD1 or TRBD2 (5 bases each). Looked up from germline, CDR1 is MNHEY and CDR2 is SVGAGI. The CDR3 has 14 residues. V was cut by 5 bases and J by 3 bases, with 14 bases left in between. The CDR3 nucleotides are TGTGCCAGCAGTATGCAGGGACGTCGCTACGAGCAGTACTTC. Translated, it gives CASSMQGRRYEQYF.

The chain has TRBV3-1 (or the pseudogene TRBV3-2) and TRBJ2-2; D unresolved. Trimming left V 5 bases short and J 0 bases short, with 7 bases between. This CDR3 has 14 residues. Germline CDR1 reads LGHDT; CDR2 reads YNNKEL (reference sequence). DNA of the CDR3: TGTGCCAGCAGCTCCGGCACGAACACCGGGGAGCTGTTTTTT. Amino acids: CASSSGTNTGELFF.

This clone has just a few counts. J is TRBJ1-2 and V is TRBV29-1; D unclear. CDR1 is SQVTM, CDR2 ANQGSEA, per germline. Trimming removed 3 bases from V and 8 bases from J, with 10 bases in between. This CDR3 is 11 amino acids long. This chain's CDR3 is CSVDFENGYTF. CDR3 sequence (DNA): TGCAGCGTTGATTTTGAGAACGGCTACACCTTC. The variable domain in full, completed from reference TRBV29-1 and TRBJ1-2, reads SAVISQKPSRDICQRGTSLTIQCQVDSQVTMMFWYRQQPGQSLTLIATANQGSEATYESGFVIDKFPISRPNLTFSTLTVSNMSPEDSSIYLCSVDFENGYTFGSGTRLTVV.

This chain uses TRBV7-9 with TRBJ2-1, with TRBD2 matching 7 bases. Germline V CDR1 and CDR2: SEHNR, FQNEAQ (reference sequence). CDR3 length: 19 amino acids. J gave up 8 bases and V 5 bases, and 24 bases lay outside the gene matches. As DNA, the CDR3 is TGTGCCAGCAGCCAACCCCCGAACCTTGGACTAGTCGATCTCTATGAGCAGTTCTTC. Protein: CASSQPPNLGLVDLYEQFF.

The chain carries TRBV29-1 and TRBJ2-7; TRBD1 matches 7 bases. V trimming: 4 bases; J trimming: 1 base; junction bases outside the gene matches: 1. CDR3 size: 12 residues. Looked up from germline, CDR1 is SQVTM and CDR2 is ANQGSEA. The CDR3 nucleotides are TGCAGCGTTGGACAGGGTTCCTACGAGCAGTACTTC. As protein: CSVGQGSYEQYF.

The chain links TRBV24-1 to TRBJ1-5; no firm D call. The CDR3 totals 12 residues. Trimming cost V 5 bases and J 6 bases, with 7 bases left between them. Germline CDR1 reads KGHDR; CDR2 reads SFDVKD. The CDR3 loop is CATSGVGQPQHF. CDR3 nucleotide sequence: TGTGCCACCAGTGGGGTTGGTCAGCCCCAGCATTTT.

This clone was seen only a few times. The chain is built from TRBV19 and TRBJ2-7; tentative D call: TRBD2 (6 bases). The V gene lost 8 bases and the J gene lost 0 bases, with 14 bases spanning the gap. This CDR3 spans 14 amino acids. CDR1 is LNHDA, CDR2 SQIVND, per germline (reference sequence). The CDR3 DNA sequence: TGTGCCAGTGCCGCGGGGACCCGCTCCTACGAGCAGTACTTC. As protein: CASAAGTRSYEQYF. Combining the CDR3 with reference TRBV19 and TRBJ2-7 gives the whole variable domain DGGITQSPKYLFRKEGQNVTLSCEQNLNHDAMYWYRQDPGQGLRLIYYSQIVNDFQKGDIAEGYSVSREKKESFPLTVTSAQKNPTAFYLCASAAGTRSYEQYFGPGTRLTVT.

V is TRBV11-1 and J is TRBJ2-1; TRBD1 matches at 8 bases. This CDR3 is built from 13 residues. In germline, CDR1 is SGHAT, CDR2 FQDESV (reference sequence). Trimming took 4 bases from V and 7 from J; bases not matched to a gene: 3. The CDR3 DNA is TGTGCCAGCAGCTCAAGACAGGGGAATGAGCAGTTCTTC. Translating it yields CASSSRQGNEQFF.

J is TRBJ1-6 and V is TRBV4-3, with 9 nucleotides matching TRBD1. The CDR3 consists of 16 residues. Per the germline V gene, CDR1 is LGHNA and CDR2 is YSLEER. V dropped 0 bases and J dropped 9; count of bases not matched to a gene: 6. For the CDR3, the DNA is TGCGCCAGCAGCCAAGATAGGGACAGGGTTTTTTCACCCCTCCACTTT. As protein: CASSQDRDRVFSPLHF.

V usage is TRBV5-1 and J usage is TRBJ2-2; D call uncertain. Trimming removed 1 base at V and 0 bases at J, with 7 bases between. The CDR3 has 15 amino acids. CDR1 and CDR2 from the germline V gene are SGHRS and YFSETQ. Here the CDR3 reads CASSLKRPNTGELFF. The DNA of the CDR3 is TGCGCCAGCAGCTTGAAGCGCCCGAACACCGGGGAGCTGTTTTTT.

This clone showed up just once. The V call is TRBV2, the J call TRBJ2-5, with TRBD2 matching over 14 bases. V dropped 5 bases and J dropped 0; count of bases not matched to a gene: 11. The length of the CDR3 is 19 residues. The V gene's germline CDR1 is SNHLY and CDR2 FYNNEI. This CDR3 is CASSNSGTSGSQYQETQYF. CDR3 nucleotides: TGTGCCAGCAGTAATTCCGGGACTAGCGGGAGTCAGTACCAAGAGACCCAGTACTTC.

The gene calls are TRBV6-4 and TRBJ2-2; no clear D. Trimming shortened V by 6 bases and J by 5 bases, and 16 bases separated the two germline ends. The CDR3 totals 15 residues. Germline CDR1 and CDR2: MRHNA and SNTAGT. CDR3 coding DNA: TGTGCCAGCAGCCCGGACGTCTGGGGAACCGGGGAGCTGTTTTTT. Encoded protein: CASSPDVWGTGELFF.

This sequence joins TRBV6-5 and TRBJ1-5, with a tentative D call TRBD1 (5 bases). Germline V lookup: CDR1 MNHEY, CDR2 SVGAGI. V gave up 1 base and J gave up 5 bases, with 12 bases separating them. CDR3 length: 15 amino acids. Here the CDR3 DNA reads TGTGCCAGCAGTTACTGGGGGTCGGGCGATCAGCCCCAGCATTTT. Amino acid sequence: CASSYWGSGDQPQHF.

The rearrangement links TRBV6-2 or TRBV6-3 to TRBJ2-7; D is possibly TRBD1 or TRBD2 (5 bases each). This CDR3 region has 15 residues. CDR1 is MNHEY, CDR2 SVGEGT, per germline. The V gene lost 6 bases and the J gene lost 3 bases, with 18 bases spanning the gap. In nucleotides, the CDR3 is TGTGCCAGCAGCCCCTTCCAGGGAGAGGGCTACGAGCAGTACTTC. It yields the protein CASSPFQGEGYEQYF.

The CDR3: CASSLLGLAGGQGEQYF. The CDR3 DNA sequence: TGTGCCAGCAGTCTTCTGGGACTAGCGGGAGGGCAGGGCGAGCAGTACTTC. The chain recombines TRBV6-6 with TRBJ2-7; 16 nucleotides line up with TRBD2. After removal of 5 bases from V and 6 bases from J, the junction contained 10 bases not matched to a gene. The CDR3 loop spans 17 amino acids. Per germline, CDR1 MNHNY and CDR2 SVGAGI (reference sequence).

This sequence joins TRBV28 and TRBJ1-4; TRBD1 matches at 8 bases. The length of the CDR3 is 15 residues. V was clipped by 4 bases and J by 5 bases; unmatched bases: 6. The germline V gene encodes CDR1 MDHEN and CDR2 SYDVKM. CDR3 protein: CASSSSGGQNEKLFF. CDR3 nucleotides: TGTGCCAGCAGTTCCTCAGGGGGCCAAAATGAAAAACTGTTTTTT.

This sequence joins TRBV11-2 and TRBJ2-1; 14 positions match TRBD2. The CDR3 is 17 residues long. V gave up 5 bases and J gave up 3 bases; unmatched junction bases: 6. Germline CDR1 reads SGHAT; CDR2 reads FQNNGV. The chain's CDR3 is CASSVGTSGRIYNEQFF. The CDR3 bases are TGTGCCAGCAGCGTCGGGACTAGCGGGAGAATCTACAATGAGCAGTTCTTC.

V gene TRBV7-9 combines with J gene TRBJ2-1, with D maybe TRBD2 (5 bases). The CDR3 extends over 12 amino acids. Germline V gives CDR1 SEHNR, CDR2 FQNEAQ (reference sequence). V was trimmed by 6 bases and J by 9 bases, leaving 12 bases between them. This CDR3 reads CASSLQAGEQFF. For the CDR3, the DNA is TGTGCCAGCAGTCTCCAGGCGGGTGAGCAGTTCTTC.

V and J are TRBV30 and TRBJ2-7; the match to TRBD2 covers 9 bases. CDR3 length equals 16 residues. CDR1 and CDR2 from the germline V gene are GTSNPN and SVGIG (reference sequence). V lost 0 bases to trimming and J lost 5 bases; unmatched junction nucleotides: 11. For the CDR3, the DNA is TGTGCCTGGAGTGTAGGGGGTGCGGGAGGGCCCCACGAGCAGTACTTC. Translation: CAWSVGGAGGPHEQYF.

The chain combines TRBV12-3 or TRBV12-4 with TRBJ2-1; D is ambiguous. CDR3 length: 12 residues. Trimming removed 7 bases from V and 6 bases from J, with 10 bases in between. The DNA for the CDR3 is TGTGCCAGCACCATGGTTAGCAATGAGCAGTTCTTC. Its protein is CASTMVSNEQFF.

The gene calls are TRBV5-1 and TRBJ2-2, with 10 nucleotides matching TRBD1. This CDR3 region has 16 residues. Germline lookup yields CDR1 SGHRS and CDR2 YFSETQ. With V trimmed by 4 bases and J by 7 bases, 10 bases remained unmatched. CDR3 sequence reads: CASSQRQGADGGELFF. The CDR3 DNA follows: TGCGCCAGCAGCCAAAGACAGGGGGCTGACGGCGGGGAGCTGTTTTTT.

This rearrangement joins TRBV5-1 to TRBJ1-1; 7 positions agree with TRBD1. CDR3 length: 13 residues. Germline-derived CDR1 and CDR2 are SGHRS and YFSETQ. The trim removed 7 bases at V and 0 bases at J, leaving 3 bases unmatched. The CDR3 spells CASGTGVNTEAFF. The CDR3 DNA is TGCGCCAGCGGAACAGGGGTGAACACTGAAGCTTTCTTT.

V usage is TRBV2 and J usage is TRBJ2-3, with TRBD2 identical over 9 bases. Germline CDR1 SNHLY, CDR2 FYNNEI. With 8 bases clipped from V and 4 bases from J, the junction kept 10 bases outside the gene matches. The length of the CDR3 is 15 residues. The CDR3 DNA follows: TGTGCCAGCTTAGCGGGAGAGACCTTCCCAGATACGCAGTATTTT. Translating it yields CASLAGETFPDTQYF.

J is TRBJ1-4 and V is TRBV30; D gene ambiguous. CDR1 is GTSNPN, CDR2 SVGIG, per germline (reference sequence). Trimming stripped 2 bases from V and 8 bases from J, with 6 bases between. The CDR3 consists of 11 residues. CDR3 DNA: TGTGCCTGGAGTATACGGGAAAAACTGTTTTTT. Translation gives CAWSIREKLFF.

A remark on this clone: This specimen includes other DNA sequences encoding the same CDR3. This chain uses TRBV12-3 or TRBV12-4 with TRBJ1-5; D not certain. This CDR3 spans 12 amino acids. Trimming pared 3 bases from V and 2 bases from J, leaving 2 bases between. CDR3 DNA: TGTGCCAGCAGTTTGGGCAATCAGCCCCAGCATTTT. It encodes CASSLGNQPQHF.